The T cell receptor (beta chain) under discussion was sequenced for a study of T cell responses to AZD1222 COVID-19 vaccine (dated by TCRdb to the early 2020s). General notes on the study: Because spike-specific TCR depth and breadth did not differ between the two schedules, AZD1222 recipients who got a second dose at roughly 4 weeks were pooled with those who got a second dose at roughly 12 weeks. A total of approximately 250 trial participants underwent TCR sequencing, of whom about 210 had received two doses of AZD1222 and about 25 had received two doses of the MenACWY control vaccine. Trial participants were enrolled by age into 18-55, 56-69 and 70-plus year subgroups, with around 140, 26 and 57 TCR-sequenced participants respectively.

According to the study, the label for this sample's time point signals: baseline before first vaccination. Vaccinee samples came from UK trials COV001 and COV002, including a single-blind randomized controlled phase 2/3 trial of AZD1222 (ChAdOx1 nCoV-19) in healthy adults. For TCRbeta chain sequencing, PBMC samples were collected from trial participants at day 0 and at day 28 after the second dose. The germline V gene (reference sequence) gives CDR1 as LGHDT and CDR2 as YNNKEL. Measured from the cysteine to the phenylalanine, the CDR3 is 12 residues long. The read is trimmed to its CDR3 DNA, 36 bases read in frame from base 1. Relative to germline, V is 3 bases shorter and J is 6 bases shorter, with 6 bases between their ends. The CDR3 regions of human TCRbeta chains were analyzed by immunosequencing. On the study's bioinformatics: TCRs in the repertoires were compared against a reference library of SARS-CoV-2-specific TCRs that had been generated with the MIRA antigen-specificity platform. Breadth meant the fraction of unique TCRs that were SARS-CoV-2-associated, whereas depth meant the fraction of total T cells that were SARS-CoV-2-associated. Using the MIRA data, each spike-specific TCR was mapped to the spike region that the TCR reacts to and placed in a CD4 or CD8 class. Log10-transformed breadth and depth values were compared by one-way ANOVA with Sidak's multiple comparisons tests. The table comes from immuneACCESS by way of TCRdb, which keeps in-frame sequences with V and J called. Part of the clones is missing from these tables; in studies checked, under half for an unresolved V gene and the rest for unknown reasons. From that table come the V and J calls and clone size; the DNA was used to work out D and trimming. For this sample there are 85,000 to 95,000 clones; roughly 90% appear just once. More than 7.5% of the sample is held by the ten biggest clonotypes.

Concerning this clone itself: Its binding antigen is unknown. Per-nucleotide qualities are absent, and no much larger clonotype sits a single base away.

Results and caveats for the whole study, not just this receptor: Conclusions about previously exposed vaccinees were limited because only a handful of AZD1222 recipients were SARS-CoV-2 seropositive at baseline. Participants were mostly white British, with more females than males. The authors suggested clonal diversity may have been underestimated. Epitopes outside the regions mutated in the B.1.351 and B.1.1.7 variants were reportedly recognized by nearly half of the unique spike-specific TCRs. Spike-specific TCR breadth and depth rose significantly after two AZD1222 doses compared with day 0 and with MenACWY recipients. No day 14 peak-response samples were available, so repertoires were characterized only after the peak T cell response. In the small 56-69-year group, the increase in depth fell short of significance, most likely because of low power. CD4 TCRs associated with the vaccine covered the entire spike protein, and the dominant responses were in regions 160-218 and 743-854.

The clonotype was recovered from an adult in good health. The sequencing used peripheral blood, collected on day 0 of AZD1222 vaccination. The rearranged segments are TRBV3-1 (or the pseudogene TRBV3-2) and TRBJ2-1, with the D gene not clear enough to name. CDR3 protein: CASSQVPNEQFF. The DNA is as follows: TGTGCCAGCAGCCAGGTGCCCAATGAGCAGTTCTTC.